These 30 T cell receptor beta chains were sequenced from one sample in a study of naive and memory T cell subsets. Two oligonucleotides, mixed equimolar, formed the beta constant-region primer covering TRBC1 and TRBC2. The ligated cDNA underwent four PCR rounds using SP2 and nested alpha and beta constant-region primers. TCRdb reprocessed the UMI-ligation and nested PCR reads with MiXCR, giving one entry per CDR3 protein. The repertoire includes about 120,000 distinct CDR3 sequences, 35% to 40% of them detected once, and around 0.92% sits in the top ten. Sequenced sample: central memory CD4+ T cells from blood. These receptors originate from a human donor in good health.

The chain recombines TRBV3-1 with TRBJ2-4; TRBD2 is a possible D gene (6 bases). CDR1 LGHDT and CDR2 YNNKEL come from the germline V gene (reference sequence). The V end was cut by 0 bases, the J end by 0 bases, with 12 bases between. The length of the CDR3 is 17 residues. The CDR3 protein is CASSQDASTRAKNIQYF. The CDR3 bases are TGTGCCAGCAGCCAAGATGCCTCGACTAGAGCCAAAAACATTCAGTACTTC.

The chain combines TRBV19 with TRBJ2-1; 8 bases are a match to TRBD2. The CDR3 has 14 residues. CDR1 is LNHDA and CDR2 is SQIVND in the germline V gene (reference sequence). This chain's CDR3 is CASRGGRKNNEQFF. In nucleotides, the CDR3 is TGTGCATCTAGAGGCGGGAGGAAAAACAATGAGCAGTTCTTC.

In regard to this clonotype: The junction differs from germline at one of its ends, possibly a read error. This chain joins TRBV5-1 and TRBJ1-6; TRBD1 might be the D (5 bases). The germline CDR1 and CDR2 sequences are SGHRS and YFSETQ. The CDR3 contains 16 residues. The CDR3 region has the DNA TGCGCCAGCAGCTTGCGGGGGACCGACAATAAGTCACCCCTCCACTTT. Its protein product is CASSLRGTDNKSPLHF.

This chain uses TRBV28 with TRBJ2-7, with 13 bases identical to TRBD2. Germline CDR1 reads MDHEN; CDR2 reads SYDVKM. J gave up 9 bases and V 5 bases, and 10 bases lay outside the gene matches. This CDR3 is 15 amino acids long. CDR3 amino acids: CASSRGTSGTQRQYF. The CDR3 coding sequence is TGTGCCAGCAGTCGAGGGACTAGCGGGACCCAAAGGCAGTACTTC.

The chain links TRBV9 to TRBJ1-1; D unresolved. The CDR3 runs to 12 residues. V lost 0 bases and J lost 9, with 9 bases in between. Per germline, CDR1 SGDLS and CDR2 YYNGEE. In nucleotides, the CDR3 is TGTGCCAGCAGCGTAGACGGAGGAAAAGCTTTCTTT. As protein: CASSVDGGKAFF. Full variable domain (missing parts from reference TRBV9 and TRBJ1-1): DSGVTQTPKHLITATGQRVTLRCSPRSGDLSVYWYQQSLDQGLQFLIQYYNGEERAKGNILERFSAQQFPDLHSELNLSSLELGDSALYFCASSVDGGKAFFGQGTRLTVV.

The chain's CDR3 is CASSQEGTGLAKNIQYF. The CDR3 DNA is TGTGCCAGCAGCCAAGAGGGGACAGGGCTAGCCAAAAACATTCAGTACTTC. The gene calls are TRBV3-1 and TRBJ2-4; 9 bases match TRBD1. The V and J ends lost 0 bases and 0 bases, in that order; junction bases with no gene match: 3. From germline, CDR1 is LGHDT and CDR2 YNNKEL (reference sequence). The CDR3 runs 17 residues.

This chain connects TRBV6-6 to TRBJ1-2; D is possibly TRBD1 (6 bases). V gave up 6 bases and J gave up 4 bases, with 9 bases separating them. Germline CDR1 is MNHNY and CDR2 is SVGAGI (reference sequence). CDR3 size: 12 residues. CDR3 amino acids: CASSQGTYGYTF. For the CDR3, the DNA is TGTGCCAGCAGCCAGGGGACCTATGGCTACACCTTC.

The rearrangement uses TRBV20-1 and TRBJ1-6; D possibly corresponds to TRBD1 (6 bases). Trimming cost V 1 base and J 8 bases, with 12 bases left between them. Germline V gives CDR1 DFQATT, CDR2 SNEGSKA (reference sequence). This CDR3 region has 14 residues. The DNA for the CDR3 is TGCAGTGCTAGAGTCGGGGGGGCATATTCACCCCTCCACTTT. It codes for CSARVGGAYSPLHF.

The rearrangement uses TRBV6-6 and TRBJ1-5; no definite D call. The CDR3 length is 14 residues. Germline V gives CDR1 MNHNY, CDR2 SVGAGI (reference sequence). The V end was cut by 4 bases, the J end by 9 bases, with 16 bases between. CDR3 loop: CASSFDGAESPQHF. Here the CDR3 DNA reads TGTGCCAGCAGTTTTGACGGAGCTGAGTCGCCCCAGCATTTT.

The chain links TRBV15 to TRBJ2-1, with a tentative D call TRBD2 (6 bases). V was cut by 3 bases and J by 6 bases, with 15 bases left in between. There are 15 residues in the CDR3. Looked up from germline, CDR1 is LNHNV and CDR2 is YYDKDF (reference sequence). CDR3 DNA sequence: TGTGCCACCAGCAGTATTCCGACTAGTACCAATGAGCAGTTCTTC. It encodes CATSSIPTSTNEQFF.

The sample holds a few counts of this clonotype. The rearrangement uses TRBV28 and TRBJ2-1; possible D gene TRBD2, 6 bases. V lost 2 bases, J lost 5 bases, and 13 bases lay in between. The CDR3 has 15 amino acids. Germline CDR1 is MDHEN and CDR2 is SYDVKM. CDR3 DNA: TGTGCCAGCAGTTTAGGCGGGACCAGAAACAATGAGCAGTTCTTC. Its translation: CASSLGGTRNNEQFF.

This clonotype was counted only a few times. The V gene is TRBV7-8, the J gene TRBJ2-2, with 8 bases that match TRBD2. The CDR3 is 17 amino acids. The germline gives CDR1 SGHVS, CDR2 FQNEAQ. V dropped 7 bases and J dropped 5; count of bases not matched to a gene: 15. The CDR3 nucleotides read TGTGCCAGCATCCCCAGGCGGACGGGAGGGATGACCGGGGAGCTGTTTTTT. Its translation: CASIPRRTGGMTGELFF.

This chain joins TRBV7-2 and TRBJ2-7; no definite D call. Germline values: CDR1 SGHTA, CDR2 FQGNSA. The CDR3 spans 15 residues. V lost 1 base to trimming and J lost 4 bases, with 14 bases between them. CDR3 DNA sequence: TGTGCCAGCAGCTTAGGGTTTGTGTCCGTATACGAGCAGTACTTC. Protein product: CASSLGFVSVYEQYF.

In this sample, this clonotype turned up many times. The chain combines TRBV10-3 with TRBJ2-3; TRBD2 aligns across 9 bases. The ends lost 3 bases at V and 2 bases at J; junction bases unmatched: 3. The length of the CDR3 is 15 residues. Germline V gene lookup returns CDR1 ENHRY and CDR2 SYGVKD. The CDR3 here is CAISDSSGTTDTQYF. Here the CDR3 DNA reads TGTGCCATCAGTGATTCTAGCGGGACCACAGATACGCAGTATTTT.

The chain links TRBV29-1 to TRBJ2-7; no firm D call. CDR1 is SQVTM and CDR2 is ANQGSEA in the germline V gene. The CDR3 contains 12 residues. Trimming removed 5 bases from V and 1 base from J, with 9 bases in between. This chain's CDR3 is CSVYDSSYEQYF. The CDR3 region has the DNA TGCAGCGTTTACGACTCATCCTACGAGCAGTACTTC.

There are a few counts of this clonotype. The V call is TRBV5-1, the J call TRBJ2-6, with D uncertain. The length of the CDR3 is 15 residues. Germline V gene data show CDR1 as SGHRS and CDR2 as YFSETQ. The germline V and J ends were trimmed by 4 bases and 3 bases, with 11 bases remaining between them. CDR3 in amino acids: CASSLGNFGANVLTF. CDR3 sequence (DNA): TGCGCCAGCAGCCTAGGGAATTTTGGGGCCAACGTCCTGACTTTC. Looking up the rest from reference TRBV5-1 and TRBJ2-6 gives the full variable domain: KAGVTQTPRYLIKTRGQQVTLSCSPISGHRSVSWYQQTPGQGLQFLFEYFSETQRNKGNFPGRFSGRQFSNSRSEMNVSTLELGDSALYLCASSLGNFGANVLTFGAGSRLTVL.

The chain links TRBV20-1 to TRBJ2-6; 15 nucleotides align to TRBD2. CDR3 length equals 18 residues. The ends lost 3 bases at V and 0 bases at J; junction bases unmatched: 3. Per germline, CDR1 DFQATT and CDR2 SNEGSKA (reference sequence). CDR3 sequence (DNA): TGCAGTGCTAGTATGGGACTAGCGGGGGGCTCTGGGGCCAACGTCCTGACTTTC. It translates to CSASMGLAGGSGANVLTF.

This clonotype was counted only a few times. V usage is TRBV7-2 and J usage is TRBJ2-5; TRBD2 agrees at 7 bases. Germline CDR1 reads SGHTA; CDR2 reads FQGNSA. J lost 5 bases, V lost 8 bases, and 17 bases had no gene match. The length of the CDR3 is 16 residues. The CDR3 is CASAGGRGRAGETQYF. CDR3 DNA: TGTGCCAGCGCGGGCGGGAGAGGCAGGGCGGGGGAGACCCAGTACTTC.

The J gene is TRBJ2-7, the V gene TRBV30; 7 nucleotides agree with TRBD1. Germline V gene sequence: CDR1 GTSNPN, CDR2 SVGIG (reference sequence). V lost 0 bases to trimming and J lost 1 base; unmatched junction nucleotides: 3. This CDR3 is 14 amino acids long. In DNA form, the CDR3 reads TGTGCCTGGAGTGTAAACAGGGGATCCTACGAGCAGTACTTC. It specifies CAWSVNRGSYEQYF.

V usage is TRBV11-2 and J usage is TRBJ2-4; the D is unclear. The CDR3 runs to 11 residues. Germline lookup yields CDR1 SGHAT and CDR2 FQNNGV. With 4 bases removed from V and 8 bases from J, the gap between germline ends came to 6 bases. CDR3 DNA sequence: TGTGCCAGCAGCTCCCGGGACATTCAGTACTTC. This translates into CASSSRDIQYF.

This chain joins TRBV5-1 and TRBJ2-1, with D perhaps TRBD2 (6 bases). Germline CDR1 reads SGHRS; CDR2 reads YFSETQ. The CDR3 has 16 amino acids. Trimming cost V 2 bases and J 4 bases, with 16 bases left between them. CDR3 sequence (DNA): TGCGCCAGCAGCTTTGGGACTCCCCGGGGTTACAATGAGCAGTTCTTC. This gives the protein CASSFGTPRGYNEQFF.

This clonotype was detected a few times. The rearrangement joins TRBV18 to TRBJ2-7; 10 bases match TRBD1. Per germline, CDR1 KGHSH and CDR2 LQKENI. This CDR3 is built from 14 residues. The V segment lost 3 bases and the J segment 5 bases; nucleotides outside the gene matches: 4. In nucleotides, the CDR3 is TGTGCCAGCTCACCCGGGACAGGGGTGAACGAGCAGTACTTC. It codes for CASSPGTGVNEQYF.

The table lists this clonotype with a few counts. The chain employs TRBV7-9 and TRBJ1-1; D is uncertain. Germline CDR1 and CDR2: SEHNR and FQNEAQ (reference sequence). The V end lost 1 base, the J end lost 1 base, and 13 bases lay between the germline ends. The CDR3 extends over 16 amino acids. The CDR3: CASSLVDGGENTEAFF. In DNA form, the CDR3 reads TGTGCCAGCAGCTTAGTCGATGGCGGGGAGAACACTGAAGCTTTCTTT.

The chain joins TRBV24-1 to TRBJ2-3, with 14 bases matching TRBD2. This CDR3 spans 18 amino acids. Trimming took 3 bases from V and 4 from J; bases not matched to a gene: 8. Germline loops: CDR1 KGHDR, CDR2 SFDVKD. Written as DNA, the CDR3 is TGTGCCACCAGTGATCCGAGACTAGCGGGAGGGATTGCAGATACGCAGTATTTT. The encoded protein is CATSDPRLAGGIADTQYF.

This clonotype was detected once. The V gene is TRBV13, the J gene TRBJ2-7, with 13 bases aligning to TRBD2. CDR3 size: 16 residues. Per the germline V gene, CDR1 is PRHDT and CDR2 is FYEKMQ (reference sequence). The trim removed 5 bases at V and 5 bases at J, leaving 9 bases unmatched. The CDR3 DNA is TGTGCCAGCAGCCCGCAACTAGCGGGAGGGCCCCACGAGCAGTACTTC. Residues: CASSPQLAGGPHEQYF.

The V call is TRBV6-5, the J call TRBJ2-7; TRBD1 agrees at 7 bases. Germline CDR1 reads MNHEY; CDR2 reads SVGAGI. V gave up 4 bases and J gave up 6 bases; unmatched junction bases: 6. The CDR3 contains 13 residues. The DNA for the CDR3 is TGTGCCAGCAGTTTCCGACAGGGCGGCGAGCAGTACTTC. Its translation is CASSFRQGGEQYF.

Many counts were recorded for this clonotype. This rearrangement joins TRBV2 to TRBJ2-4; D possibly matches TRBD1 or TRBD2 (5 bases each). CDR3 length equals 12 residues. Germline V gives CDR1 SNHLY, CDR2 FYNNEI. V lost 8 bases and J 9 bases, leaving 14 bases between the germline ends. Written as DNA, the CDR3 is TGTGCCAGCGGGGCCGTGGCGGGCATTCAGTACTTC. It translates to CASGAVAGIQYF.

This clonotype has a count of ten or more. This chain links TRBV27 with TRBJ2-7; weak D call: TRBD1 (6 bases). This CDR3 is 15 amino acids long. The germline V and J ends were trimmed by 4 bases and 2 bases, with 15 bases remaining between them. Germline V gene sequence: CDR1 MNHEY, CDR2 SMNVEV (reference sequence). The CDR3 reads CASSSTGTKTYEQYF. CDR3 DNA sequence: TGTGCCAGCAGTTCCACCGGGACAAAAACCTACGAGCAGTACTTC.

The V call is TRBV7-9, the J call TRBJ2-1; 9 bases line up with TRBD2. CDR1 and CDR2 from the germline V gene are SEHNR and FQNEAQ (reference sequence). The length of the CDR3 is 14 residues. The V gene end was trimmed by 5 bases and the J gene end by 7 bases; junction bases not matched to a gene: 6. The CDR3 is CASSGSGSMNEQFF. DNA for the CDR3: TGTGCCAGCAGCGGTAGCGGGAGTATGAATGAGCAGTTCTTC.

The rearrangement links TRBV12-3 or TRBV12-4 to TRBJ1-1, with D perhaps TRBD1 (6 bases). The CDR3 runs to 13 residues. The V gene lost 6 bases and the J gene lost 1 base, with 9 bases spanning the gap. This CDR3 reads CASSIQGNTEAFF. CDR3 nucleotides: TGTGCCAGCAGCATACAGGGGAACACTGAAGCTTTCTTT.